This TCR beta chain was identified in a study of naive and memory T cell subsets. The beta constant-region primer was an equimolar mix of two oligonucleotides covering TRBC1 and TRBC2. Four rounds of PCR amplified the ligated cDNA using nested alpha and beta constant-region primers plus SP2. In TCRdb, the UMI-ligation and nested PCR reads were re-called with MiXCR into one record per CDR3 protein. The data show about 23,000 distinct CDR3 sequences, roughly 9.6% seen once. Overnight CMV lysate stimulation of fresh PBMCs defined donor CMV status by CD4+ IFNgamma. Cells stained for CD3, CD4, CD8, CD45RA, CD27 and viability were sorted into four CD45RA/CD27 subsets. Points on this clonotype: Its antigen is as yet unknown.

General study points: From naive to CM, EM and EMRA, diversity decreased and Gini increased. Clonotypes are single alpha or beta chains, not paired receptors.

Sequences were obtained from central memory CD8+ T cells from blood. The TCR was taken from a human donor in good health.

CDR3 protein: CASRSEDRHNEKLFF. For the CDR3, the DNA is TGTGCCAGCAGGTCGGAGGACAGACATAATGAAAAACTGTTTTTT. The V gene is TRBV28, the J gene TRBJ1-4; a possible D gene is TRBD1 (6 bases). V lost 6 bases and J lost 4, with 15 bases in between. The germline V gene has CDR1 MDHEN and CDR2 SYDVKM. This CDR3 is 15 amino acids long.